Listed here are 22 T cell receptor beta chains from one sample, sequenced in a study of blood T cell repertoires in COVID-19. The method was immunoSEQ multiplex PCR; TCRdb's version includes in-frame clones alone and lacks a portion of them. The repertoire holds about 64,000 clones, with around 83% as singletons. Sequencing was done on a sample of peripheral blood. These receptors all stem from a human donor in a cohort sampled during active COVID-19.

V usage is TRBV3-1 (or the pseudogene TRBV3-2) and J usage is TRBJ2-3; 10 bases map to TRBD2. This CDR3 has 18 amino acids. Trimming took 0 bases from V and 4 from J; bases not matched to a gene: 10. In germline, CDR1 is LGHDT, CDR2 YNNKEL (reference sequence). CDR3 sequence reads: CASSQESLAGAFSDTQYF. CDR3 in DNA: TGTGCCAGCAGCCAAGAGTCGCTAGCGGGGGCGTTCTCAGATACGCAGTATTTT.

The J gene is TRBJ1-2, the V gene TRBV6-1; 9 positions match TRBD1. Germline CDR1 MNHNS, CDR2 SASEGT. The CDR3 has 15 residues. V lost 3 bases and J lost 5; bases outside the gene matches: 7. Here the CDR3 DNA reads TGTGCCAGCAGTGAGCGGGGACAGGGACCTTATGGCTACACCTTC. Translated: CASSERGQGPYGYTF.

The CDR3 DNA sequence: TGTGCCAGCGTTTGGGAGACTGAAGCTTTCTTT. Protein sequence: CASVWETEAFF. The chain employs TRBV6-6 and TRBJ1-1; D remains ambiguous. The CDR3 totals 11 residues. Germline V gene sequence: CDR1 MNHNY, CDR2 SVGAGI (reference sequence). Trimming cost V 8 bases and J 5 bases, with 9 bases left between them.

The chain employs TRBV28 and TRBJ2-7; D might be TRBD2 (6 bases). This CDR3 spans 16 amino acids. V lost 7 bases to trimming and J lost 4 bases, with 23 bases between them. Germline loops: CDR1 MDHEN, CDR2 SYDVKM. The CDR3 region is CASTPLIGLAPYEQYV. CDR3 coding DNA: TGTGCCAGCACCCCGCTCATAGGGCTAGCGCCATACGAGCAGTACGTC.

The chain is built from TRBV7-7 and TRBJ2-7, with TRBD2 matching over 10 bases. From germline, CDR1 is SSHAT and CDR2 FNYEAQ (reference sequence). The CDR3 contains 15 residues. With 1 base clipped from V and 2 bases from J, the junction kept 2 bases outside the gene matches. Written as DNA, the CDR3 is TGTGCCAGCAGCTTAGATAGCGGGGGGCCCTACGAGCAGTACGTC. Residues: CASSLDSGGPYEQYV.

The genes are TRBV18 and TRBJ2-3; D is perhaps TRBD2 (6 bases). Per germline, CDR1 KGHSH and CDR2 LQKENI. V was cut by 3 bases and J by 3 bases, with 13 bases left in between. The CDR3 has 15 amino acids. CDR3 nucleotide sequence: TGTGCCAGCTCACCCAGGAGGGAGGCGACAGATACGCAGTATTTT. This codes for CASSPRREATDTQYF.

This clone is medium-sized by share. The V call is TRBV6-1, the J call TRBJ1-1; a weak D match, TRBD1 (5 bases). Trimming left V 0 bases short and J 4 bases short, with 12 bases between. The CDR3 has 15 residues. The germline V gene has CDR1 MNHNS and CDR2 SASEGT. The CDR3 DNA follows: TGTGCCAGCAGTGAAGCGGGGGGTGGAAGCACTGAAGCTTTCTTT. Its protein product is CASSEAGGGSTEAFF.

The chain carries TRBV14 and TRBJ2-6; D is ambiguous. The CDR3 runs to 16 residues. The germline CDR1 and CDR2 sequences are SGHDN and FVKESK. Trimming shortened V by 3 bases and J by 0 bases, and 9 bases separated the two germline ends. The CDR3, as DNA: TGTGCCAGCAGCCATCCTACTAACTCTGGGGCCAACGTCCTGACTTTC. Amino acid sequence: CASSHPTNSGANVLTF.

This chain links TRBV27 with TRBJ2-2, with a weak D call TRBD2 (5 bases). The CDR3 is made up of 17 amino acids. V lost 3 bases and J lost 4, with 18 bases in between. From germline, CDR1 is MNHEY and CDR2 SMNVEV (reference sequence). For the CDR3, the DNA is TGTGCCAGCAGTTTCGGAATTGGAGGCGGCCGCACCGGGGAGCTGTTTTTT. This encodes CASSFGIGGGRTGELFF.

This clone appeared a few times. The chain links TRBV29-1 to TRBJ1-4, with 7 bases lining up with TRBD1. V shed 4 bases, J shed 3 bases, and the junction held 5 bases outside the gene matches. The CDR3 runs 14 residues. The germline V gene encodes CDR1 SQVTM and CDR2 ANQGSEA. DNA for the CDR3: TGCAGCGTTGTCCCGGGACAGTCTAATGAAAAACTGTTTTTT. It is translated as CSVVPGQSNEKLFF.

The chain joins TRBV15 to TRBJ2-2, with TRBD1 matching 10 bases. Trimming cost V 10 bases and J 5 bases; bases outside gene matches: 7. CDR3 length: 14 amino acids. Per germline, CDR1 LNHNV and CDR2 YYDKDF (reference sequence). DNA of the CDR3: TGTGCCATCAAAGGACAGGGGGGTACCGGGGAGCTGTTTTTT. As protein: CAIKGQGGTGELFF. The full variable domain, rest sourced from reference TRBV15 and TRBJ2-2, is DAMVIQNPRYQVTQFGKPVTLSCSQTLNHNVMYWYQQKSSQAPKLLFHYYDKDFNNEADTPDNFQSRRPNTSFCFLDIRSPGLGDTAMYLCAIKGQGGTGELFFGEGSRLTVL.

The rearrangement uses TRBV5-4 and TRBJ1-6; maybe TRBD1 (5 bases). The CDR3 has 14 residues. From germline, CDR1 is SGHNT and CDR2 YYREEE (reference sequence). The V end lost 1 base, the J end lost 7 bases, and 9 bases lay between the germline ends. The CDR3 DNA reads TGTGCCAGCAGCTTGAATAGGGGAAATTCACCCCTCCACTTT. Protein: CASSLNRGNSPLHF.

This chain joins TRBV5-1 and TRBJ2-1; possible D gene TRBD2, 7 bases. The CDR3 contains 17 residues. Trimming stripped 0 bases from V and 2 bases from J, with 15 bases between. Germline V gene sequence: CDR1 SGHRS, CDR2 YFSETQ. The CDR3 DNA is TGCGCCAGCAGCTTGGCCGCGGCGGGGGCCACCTACAATGAGCAGTTCTTC. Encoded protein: CASSLAAAGATYNEQFF.

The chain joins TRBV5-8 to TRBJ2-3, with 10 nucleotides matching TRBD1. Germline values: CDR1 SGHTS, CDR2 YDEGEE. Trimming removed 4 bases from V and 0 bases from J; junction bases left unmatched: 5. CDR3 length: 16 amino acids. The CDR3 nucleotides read TGTGCCAGCAGCCCCAGACAGGGGGCAAGCACAGATACGCAGTATTTT. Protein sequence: CASSPRQGASTDTQYF.

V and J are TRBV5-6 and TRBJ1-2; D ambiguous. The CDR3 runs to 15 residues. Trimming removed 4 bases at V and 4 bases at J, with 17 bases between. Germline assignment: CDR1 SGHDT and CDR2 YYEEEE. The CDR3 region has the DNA TGTGCCAGCAGCCGGGATTCAGCCGCCTTCTATGGCTACACCTTC. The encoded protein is CASSRDSAAFYGYTF.

CDR3 bases: TGTGCCAGCAGCTTAGCCCGGGGGGTTGAAGCTTTCTTT. This sequence encodes CASSLARGVEAFF. The V and J genes are TRBV7-9 and TRBJ1-1; D may be TRBD1 (5 bases). Trimming took off 0 bases at V and 7 bases at J, with 9 bases between the two ends. Per germline, CDR1 SEHNR and CDR2 FQNEAQ (reference sequence). The CDR3 totals 13 residues.

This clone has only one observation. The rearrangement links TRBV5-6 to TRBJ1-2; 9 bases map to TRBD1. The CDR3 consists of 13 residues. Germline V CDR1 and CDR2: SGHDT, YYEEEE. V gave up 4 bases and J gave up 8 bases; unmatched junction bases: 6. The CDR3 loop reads CASSRTGDGGYTF. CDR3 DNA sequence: TGTGCCAGCAGCCGGACAGGGGATGGCGGCTACACCTTC.

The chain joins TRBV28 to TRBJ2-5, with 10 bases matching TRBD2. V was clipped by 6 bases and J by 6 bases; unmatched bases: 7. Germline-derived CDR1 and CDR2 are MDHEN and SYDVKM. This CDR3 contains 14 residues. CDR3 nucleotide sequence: TGTGCCAGCAGAACCAGCGGGGGGGCGCAGACCCAGTACTTC. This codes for CASRTSGGAQTQYF.

In nucleotides, the CDR3 is TGTGCTAGTGGGGACGGGGGGTACGGCACAGATACGCAGTATTTT. Its protein product is CASGDGGYGTDTQYF. The chain links TRBV12-5 to TRBJ2-3, with 7 bases matching TRBD2. The J segment lost 1 base and the V segment lost 6 bases, leaving 7 bases of the junction unmatched. The CDR3 has 15 amino acids. CDR1 is LGHNT, CDR2 FRNRAP, per germline.

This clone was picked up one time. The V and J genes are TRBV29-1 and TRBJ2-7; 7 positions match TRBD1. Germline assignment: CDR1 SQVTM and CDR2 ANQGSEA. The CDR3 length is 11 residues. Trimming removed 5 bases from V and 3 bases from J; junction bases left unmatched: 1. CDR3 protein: CSVWTGYEQYV. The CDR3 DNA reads TGCAGCGTTTGGACAGGCTACGAGCAGTACGTC.

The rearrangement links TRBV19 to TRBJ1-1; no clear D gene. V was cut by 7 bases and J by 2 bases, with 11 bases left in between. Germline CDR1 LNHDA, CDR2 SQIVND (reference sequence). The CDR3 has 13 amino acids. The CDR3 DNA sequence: TGTGCCAGTACCCTCAGCGCCAACACTGAAGCTTTCTTT. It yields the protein CASTLSANTEAFF.

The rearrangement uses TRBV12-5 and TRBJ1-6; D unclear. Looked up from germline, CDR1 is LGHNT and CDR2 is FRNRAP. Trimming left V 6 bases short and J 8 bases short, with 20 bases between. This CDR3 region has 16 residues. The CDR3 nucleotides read TGTGCTAGTGGCTCCCCCATAGGCAGAGGGTATTCACCCCTCCACTTT. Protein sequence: CASGSPIGRGYSPLHF.